This entry lists 30 T cell receptor beta chains sequenced from one sample in a study of breast tumors, draining lymph nodes, adjacent tissues (dated by TCRdb to about 2016). The library was generated by multiplex PCR. The sequencer was an Illumina HiSeq 2000. Using fastp at Q25 and MiXCR, TCRdb reprocessed the public reads and kept productive beta chains. Merged by CDR3 protein, the rows form single entries marked with the most common genes and DNA. The sample yields about 94,000 distinct CDR3 sequences; approximately 30% were counted once. 8% to 9% of the sample is held by the ten biggest clonotypes. Lymph node samples were obtained from the axillary draining lymph nodes of breast cancer patients. Input material: axillary lymph node tissue. These receptors were obtained from a female donor with breast cancer. Some clones in this sample may be carry-over from other donors' samples.

In this sample, this clonotype turned up many times. J is TRBJ2-1 and V is TRBV6-1; 12 bases align to TRBD2. The CDR3 covers 16 residues. The germline gives CDR1 MNHNS, CDR2 SASEGT. J lost 8 bases, V lost 5 bases, and 10 bases had no gene match. CDR3 sequence reads: CASSLPSGRAPDEQFF. In DNA, the CDR3 is TGTGCCAGCAGTCTCCCTAGCGGGAGGGCCCCGGATGAGCAGTTCTTC.

This rearrangement joins TRBV4-2 to TRBJ1-2; TRBD1 might be the D (5 bases). Germline V gene lookup returns CDR1 LGHNA and CDR2 YNFKEQ. The CDR3 contains 15 residues. With 4 bases removed from V and 5 bases from J, the gap between germline ends came to 17 bases. CDR3: CASSLSLVGGYGYTF. In DNA form, the CDR3 reads TGTGCCAGCAGCCTTTCCCTGGTCGGGGGTTATGGCTACACCTTC.

This clonotype has a count of ten or more. This sequence joins TRBV29-1 and TRBJ1-1; 7 bases align to TRBD1. This CDR3 has 14 amino acids. Losses at the gene ends were 3 bases for V and 4 bases for J; bases not matched to a gene: 8. From germline, CDR1 is SQVTM and CDR2 ANQGSEA. Here the CDR3 DNA reads TGCAGCGTTGACGACAGGGCGGTAGGCACTGAAGCTTTCTTT. This gives the protein CSVDDRAVGTEAFF.

This clonotype was observed at least ten times. The CDR3 loop reads CASSQENGGYQPQHF. As DNA, the CDR3 is TGCGCCAGCAGCCAAGAGAATGGGGGTTATCAGCCCCAGCATTTT. V and J are TRBV4-3 and TRBJ1-5, with a possible D match to TRBD1 (5 bases). The germline V and J ends were trimmed by 0 bases and 5 bases, with 11 bases remaining between them. CDR3 length: 15 residues. CDR1 is LGHNA, CDR2 YSLEER, per germline.

At least ten counts were recorded for this clonotype. The chain uses TRBV19 and TRBJ1-2, with D unresolved. V was pared by 3 bases and J by 8 bases, with 10 bases between. The CDR3 spans 12 residues. Germline V gene data show CDR1 as LNHDA and CDR2 as SQIVND (reference sequence). This CDR3 is CASSILPGGYTF. The CDR3 bases are TGTGCCAGTAGTATCCTTCCGGGGGGCTACACCTTC.

Ten or more counts support this clonotype. The J gene is TRBJ2-1, the V gene TRBV19; D is perhaps TRBD1 or TRBD2 (5 bases each). V dropped 3 bases and J dropped 2 bases, with 8 bases sitting between them. The CDR3 totals 14 residues. The germline CDR1 and CDR2 sequences are LNHDA and SQIVND (reference sequence). The DNA of the CDR3 is TGTGCCAGTAGTATGGGGACCACCTACAATGAGCAGTTCTTC. Translation gives CASSMGTTYNEQFF.

This clonotype was seen many times. The chain carries TRBV5-1 and TRBJ2-1; 8 nucleotides agree with TRBD2. V was pared by 4 bases and J by 4 bases, with 10 bases of the junction left unmatched. Germline V gene lookup returns CDR1 SGHRS and CDR2 YFSETQ. The CDR3 spans 16 residues. The chain's CDR3 is CASSKHERGGYNEQFF. The CDR3 DNA reads TGCGCCAGCAGCAAACATGAACGGGGGGGGTACAATGAGCAGTTCTTC.

This clonotype was recorded many times. V gene TRBV9 combines with J gene TRBJ2-3; D is unresolved. The CDR3 extends over 12 amino acids. V lost 2 bases to trimming and J lost 2 bases, with 3 bases between them. CDR1 and CDR2 from the germline V gene are SGDLS and YYNGEE. The CDR3: CASSVNTDTQYF. In DNA, the CDR3 is TGTGCCAGCAGCGTCAACACAGATACGCAGTATTTT.

The CDR3 loop reads CASSTRGRRNTEAFF. In DNA form, the CDR3 reads TGTGCCAGCAGCACTAGGGGGCGCAGGAACACTGAAGCTTTCTTT. The rearrangement joins TRBV12-1 to TRBJ1-1; TRBD1 is taken as the D call from the table, unchecked against the DNA. TRBV12-1 is marked as a pseudogene. The CDR3 extends over 15 amino acids.

This clonotype was detected many times. The rearrangement links TRBV19 to TRBJ2-4; D unresolved. The V gene's germline CDR1 is LNHDA and CDR2 SQIVND (reference sequence). This CDR3 region has 15 residues. V was shortened by 2 bases and J by 1 base, with 9 bases between the two germline ends. The CDR3 coding sequence is TGTGCCAGTAGTATAAACCCCGAGGCCAAAAACATTCAGTACTTC. Translation: CASSINPEAKNIQYF.

This clonotype was found many times. The rearrangement links TRBV6-1 to TRBJ2-1; 10 positions agree with TRBD2. The ends lost 6 bases at V and 6 bases at J; junction bases unmatched: 8. The germline CDR1 and CDR2 sequences are MNHNS and SASEGT. The CDR3 consists of 15 residues. The CDR3 protein is CASRRVLAGGNEQFF. The CDR3 nucleotides read TGTGCCAGCAGGAGGGTATTAGCGGGGGGCAATGAGCAGTTCTTC.

The V call is TRBV5-8, the J call TRBJ1-1; D is undetermined. Germline V gene lookup returns CDR1 SGHTS and CDR2 YDEGEE. The CDR3 consists of 17 residues. Deletions cut 4 bases from V and 4 bases from J, with 23 bases between. CDR3 residues: CASSPVPEYLPGTEAFF. The CDR3 nucleotides are TGTGCCAGCAGCCCGGTACCAGAATACCTCCCAGGCACTGAAGCTTTCTTT.

In its sample, this clonotype was seen many times. This rearrangement joins TRBV6-2 or TRBV6-3 to TRBJ1-5; 11 nucleotides line up with TRBD1. Germline values: CDR1 MNHEY, CDR2 SVGEGT. The CDR3 length is 14 residues. J gave up 7 bases and V 2 bases, and 1 base lay outside the gene matches. The CDR3 loop reads CASSYGTGGQPQHF. For the CDR3, the DNA is TGTGCCAGCAGTTACGGGACAGGGGGGCAGCCCCAGCATTTT.

This clonotype was counted between two and nine times. The gene calls are TRBV7-8 and TRBJ1-1, with D possibly being TRBD1 (6 bases). Germline CDR1 SGHVS, CDR2 FQNEAQ. The CDR3 totals 14 residues. Trimming removed 6 bases at V and 4 bases at J, with 15 bases between. CDR3 amino acids: CASSSGERGTEAFF. The CDR3 nucleotides read TGTGCCAGCAGTTCAGGGGAGAGGGGCACTGAAGCTTTCTTT.

This clonotype showed up many times. The chain employs TRBV25-1 and TRBJ2-3, with 7 bases fitting TRBD2. The CDR3 sequence is 14 residues long. Germline V gene data show CDR1 as MGHDK and CDR2 as SYGVNS. Losses at the gene ends were 7 bases for V and 1 base for J; bases not matched to a gene: 5. CDR3 loop: CASTSAGGTDTQYF. The CDR3, as DNA: TGTGCCAGCACGTCCGCGGGGGGCACAGATACGCAGTATTTT. Looking up the rest from reference TRBV25-1 and TRBJ2-3 gives the full variable domain: EADIYQTPRYLVIGTGKKITLECSQTMGHDKMYWYQQDPGMELHLIHYSYGVNSTEKGDLSSESTVSRIRTEHFPLTLESARPSHTSQYLCASTSAGGTDTQYFGPGTRLTVL.

V and J are TRBV2 and TRBJ1-2; unclear D gene. Germline assignment: CDR1 SNHLY and CDR2 FYNNEI. There are 14 residues in the CDR3. Trimming removed 8 bases at V and 3 bases at J, with 16 bases between. The CDR3 sequence: CASSLAAEHYGYTF. In DNA, the CDR3 is TGTGCCAGCTCACTGGCGGCAGAACACTATGGCTACACCTTC.

This clonotype has a count of ten or more. The chain is built from TRBV20-1 and TRBJ1-2, with D possibly TRBD1 on 5 matching bases. The CDR3 covers 15 residues. Between the trimmed V and J ends, which lost 0 bases and 8 bases, there was a span of 19 bases. Per the germline V gene, CDR1 is DFQATT and CDR2 is SNEGSKA (reference sequence). The CDR3 region has the DNA TGCAGTGCTAGAGATAGTCGTGGGGGATATTACGGCTACACCTTC. It encodes CSARDSRGGYYGYTF.

This clonotype was recorded at least ten times. The genes are TRBV5-1 and TRBJ2-3; a possible D gene is TRBD1 (6 bases). The V gene lost 2 bases and the J gene lost 5 bases, with 18 bases spanning the gap. The CDR3 sequence is 16 residues long. The germline V gene has CDR1 SGHRS and CDR2 YFSETQ. The CDR3 loop is CASSFGGQPGKDTQYF. DNA of the CDR3: TGCGCCAGCAGCTTTGGAGGACAGCCCGGGAAAGATACGCAGTATTTT.

This clonotype was counted at least ten times. The gene calls are TRBV7-2 and TRBJ2-5; 9 nucleotides align to TRBD1. CDR1 and CDR2 (germline): SGHTA, FQGNSA. Trimming cost V 5 bases and J 3 bases; bases outside gene matches: 13. The CDR3 runs to 17 residues. CDR3 nucleotides: TGTGCCAGCAGCGTCACCCTAAACAGGGGGCGTAAAGAGACCCAGTACTTC. As protein: CASSVTLNRGRKETQYF.

This clonotype was recorded at least ten times. The rearrangement uses TRBV12-3 or TRBV12-4 and TRBJ2-7; 7 positions match TRBD1. The CDR3 covers 15 residues. Trimming at V came to 4 bases and at J to 5 bases, leaving 11 bases not matched to a gene. The CDR3 region has the DNA TGTGCCAGCAGTTCCCCACGACAGGGTTCGGACGAGCAGTACTTC. Its translation is CASSSPRQGSDEQYF.

This clonotype was seen ten or more times. The rearrangement links TRBV19 to TRBJ2-1; 9 nucleotides agree with TRBD2. Losses at the gene ends were 5 bases for V and 7 bases for J; bases not matched to a gene: 3. The germline V gene has CDR1 LNHDA and CDR2 SQIVND (reference sequence). The CDR3 loop spans 13 amino acids. The CDR3 region has the DNA TGTGCCAGTAGTCCGAGCGGGAGGAATGAGCAGTTCTTC. It translates to CASSPSGRNEQFF.

The chain employs TRBV5-4 and TRBJ2-3, with TRBD2 matching 8 bases. Trimming cost V 4 bases and J 2 bases; bases outside gene matches: 9. CDR1 and CDR2 from the germline V gene are SGHNT and YYREEE (reference sequence). The CDR3 consists of 16 residues. CDR3 bases: TGTGCCAGCAGCCCGCTAGCGGGTGGGGCCACAGATACGCAGTATTTT. Protein sequence: CASSPLAGGATDTQYF.

Concerning this clonotype itself: Just one base apart from a much larger clone, this may be a read error. The chain couples TRBV18 to TRBJ1-2, with no clear D. The V end lost 2 bases, the J end lost 3 bases, and 7 bases lay between the germline ends. Germline lookup yields CDR1 KGHSH and CDR2 LQKENI. This CDR3 has 13 amino acids. Here the CDR3 DNA reads TGTGCCAGCTCACCAAAGGGAGACTATGGCTACACCTTC. The encoded protein is CASSPKGDYGYTF.

The sample holds many counts of this clonotype. The chain carries TRBV12-3 or TRBV12-4 and TRBJ2-1; D unclear. CDR3 length equals 15 residues. V lost 5 bases and J 6 bases, leaving 17 bases between the germline ends. The CDR3 region is CASSGSSTLSNEQFF. The CDR3 coding sequence is TGTGCCAGCAGTGGCTCCAGTACCCTCTCCAATGAGCAGTTCTTC.

This clonotype was counted at least ten times. The rearrangement joins TRBV5-6 to TRBJ2-7, with D uncertain. The CDR3 sequence is 13 residues long. CDR1 and CDR2 (germline): SGHDT, YYEEEE. The ends were cut back, 1 base at V and 2 bases at J, with 7 bases in the middle. DNA for the CDR3: TGTGCCAGCAGCTTGATTGAAACCTACGAGCAGTACTTC. Its protein product is CASSLIETYEQYF.

This clonotype came up many times. The chain uses TRBV2 and TRBJ1-2; D is perhaps TRBD1 (5 bases). Trimming took off 3 bases at V and 4 bases at J, with 12 bases between the two ends. Germline V gene sequence: CDR1 SNHLY, CDR2 FYNNEI. The CDR3 is made up of 14 amino acids. The CDR3 coding sequence is TGTGCCAGCAGTGATCTGGGGACGGCCTATGGCTACACCTTC. It codes for CASSDLGTAYGYTF.

This clonotype was detected many times. The V and J genes are TRBV10-3 and TRBJ2-1; TRBD1 might be the D (6 bases). CDR3 size: 15 residues. CDR1 is ENHRY and CDR2 is SYGVKD in the germline V gene. V lost 6 bases and J lost 0, with 12 bases in between. The DNA for the CDR3 is TGTGCCATCAGGCGACAGGAAAGCTCCTACAATGAGCAGTTCTTC. Translation gives CAIRRQESSYNEQFF.

The table lists this clonotype with many counts. The genes are TRBV12-3 or TRBV12-4 and TRBJ1-4; no clear D gene. CDR3 length: 13 residues. The ends were cut back, 6 bases at V and 2 bases at J, with 7 bases in the middle. The CDR3 nucleotides read TGTGCCAGCAGGGTATCGACTAATGAAAAACTGTTTTTT. It codes for CASRVSTNEKLFF.

The chain joins TRBV7-2 to TRBJ2-5; 9 bases match TRBD1. The J segment lost 7 bases and the V segment lost 4 bases, leaving 7 bases of the junction unmatched. This CDR3 contains 14 residues. The germline V gene has CDR1 SGHTA and CDR2 FQGNSA. The CDR3 DNA reads TGTGCCAGCAGCTCGGGGACAGGGATCGTGACCCAGTACTTC. Its translation: CASSSGTGIVTQYF.

This clonotype was counted a few times. V and J are TRBV7-2 and TRBJ1-1, with a weak D call TRBD1 (6 bases). V was pared by 3 bases and J by 1 base, with 9 bases between. Germline CDR1 and CDR2: SGHTA and FQGNSA. The CDR3 has 14 residues. This chain's CDR3 is CASSLGHQNTEAFF. CDR3 sequence (DNA): TGTGCCAGCAGCTTGGGACACCAGAACACTGAAGCTTTCTTT.